This T cell receptor beta chain was identified in a study of Graves' ophthalmopathy and Graves' hyperthyroidism. About the study: Specimen type is peripheral blood, obtained at initial diagnosis before any treatment. Findings of the study overall: Blood also carried most expanded thyroid clonotypes exceeding 0.001 frequency.

Scientists amplified the TCR beta CDR3 regions from RNA transcripts. The first round was an RT-PCR with HTBI primers, and the second round was a multiplex PCR. TCRdb redid the calling of the multiplex PCR reads with MiXCR, one entry per CDR3 protein. In the table there are hundreds of thousands of distinct CDR3 sequences, approximately 21% of which are singletons. The CDR3 has 14 residues. The germline V gene has CDR1 MDHEN and CDR2 SYDVKM. V was cut by 5 bases and J by 1 base, with 11 bases left in between. With regard to this clonotype: The antigen is not known.

The TCR comes from a woman between 18 and 30 years old with stable Graves' hyperthyroidism. The sequenced sample was peripheral blood. The V call is TRBV28, the J call TRBJ1-1, with no clear D. The CDR3 region has the DNA TGTGCCAGCAGTCCCCTTCGGAAGAACACTGAAGCTTTCTTT. Translating it yields CASSPLRKNTEAFF.